These 26 T cell receptor beta chains were sequenced from one sample in a study of shared clonotypes between healthy human individuals. The assay was immunoSEQ multiplex PCR, and TCRdb's table has in-frame clones only and misses some. Of some 500,000 clones in the sample, approximately 95% were seen once. Sequenced material: naive CD4+ T cells sorted from blood. Subset meaning: CD45RA+ positively selected. The receptors stem from a woman aged 25 to 39 in good health.

The V call is TRBV28, the J call TRBJ2-7; D assignment may be TRBD1 or TRBD2 (5 bases each). CDR3 length: 16 amino acids. Germline CDR1 is MDHEN and CDR2 is SYDVKM. V was clipped by 6 bases and J by 2 bases, with 20 bases between them. The CDR3 loop reads CASSIGWGTQTYEQYF. CDR3 sequence (DNA): TGTGCCAGCAGCATAGGGTGGGGGACCCAGACCTACGAGCAGTACTTC. Full variable domain (rest looked up from reference TRBV28 and TRBJ2-7): DVKVTQSSRYLVKRTGEKVFLECVQDMDHENMFWYRQDPGLGLRLIYFSYDVKMKEKGDIPEGYSVSREKKERFSLILESASTNQTSMYLCASSIGWGTQTYEQYFGPGTRLTVT.

The chain joins TRBV19 to TRBJ2-2, with 7 bases lining up with TRBD2. This CDR3 comprises 13 residues. The germline V gene encodes CDR1 LNHDA and CDR2 SQIVND (reference sequence). Unmatched junction bases numbered 5, after V lost 11 bases and J lost 2 bases. The CDR3 here is CACGTINTGELFF. For the CDR3, the DNA is TGTGCCTGCGGGACTATAAACACCGGGGAGCTGTTTTTT. Full variable domain (missing parts from reference TRBV19 and TRBJ2-2): DGGITQSPKYLFRKEGQNVTLSCEQNLNHDAMYWYRQDPGQGLRLIYYSQIVNDFQKGDIAEGYSVSREKKESFPLTVTSAQKNPTAFYLCACGTINTGELFFGEGSRLTVL.

The chain has TRBV28 and TRBJ2-5; D may correspond to TRBD1 or TRBD2 (5 bases each). Gene TRBJ2-7 matches the end of the DNA better, so the J call may be wrong. This CDR3 contains 12 residues. CDR1 is MDHEN and CDR2 is SYDVKM in the germline V gene. CDR3: CASGDGSYEQYF. In DNA, the CDR3 is TGTGCCAGCGGGGACGGCTCCTACGAGCAGTACTTC.

This clone was detected only once. V gene TRBV27 combines with J gene TRBJ2-3; 7 nucleotides agree with TRBD2. V was clipped by 3 bases and J by 4 bases; unmatched bases: 4. The CDR3 has 14 amino acids. Germline loops: CDR1 MNHEY, CDR2 SMNVEV (reference sequence). CDR3 nucleotides: TGTGCCAGCAGTTTCAGCGGGACGCCAGATACGCAGTATTTT. It translates to CASSFSGTPDTQYF.

The chain carries TRBV5-1 and TRBJ1-2; perhaps TRBD1 as D (5 bases). CDR1 is SGHRS, CDR2 YFSETQ, per germline. CDR3 length: 15 amino acids. V was shortened by 5 bases and J by 4 bases, with 18 bases between the two germline ends. CDR3: CASSVSRGELYGYTF. DNA of the CDR3: TGCGCCAGCAGTGTGAGCCGGGGGGAACTCTATGGCTACACCTTC.

The rearrangement uses TRBV4-1 and TRBJ2-7, with 8 positions matching TRBD1. Germline V gives CDR1 MGHRA, CDR2 YSYEKL. This CDR3 contains 15 residues. J lost 2 bases, V lost 3 bases, and 6 bases had no gene match. As DNA, the CDR3 is TGCGCCAGCAGCCATAGCCGACAGGGGACCTACGAGCAGTACTTC. Translation: CASSHSRQGTYEQYF.

This chain joins TRBV5-1 and TRBJ2-1; 8 bases line up with TRBD1. The ends lost 0 bases at V and 7 bases at J; junction bases unmatched: 3. Germline loops: CDR1 SGHRS, CDR2 YFSETQ. This CDR3 has 14 amino acids. The CDR3 region has the DNA TGCGCCAGCAGCTTGGGACAGGGGAGGAATGAGCAGTTCTTC. It encodes CASSLGQGRNEQFF.

This chain uses TRBV27 with TRBJ1-2; a weak D match, TRBD1 (6 bases). Germline V gene lookup returns CDR1 MNHEY and CDR2 SMNVEV (reference sequence). CDR3 size: 14 residues. V was cut by 6 bases and J by 3 bases, with 14 bases left in between. CDR3: CASRDSDADYGYTF. For the CDR3, the DNA is TGTGCCAGCAGGGACAGTGACGCAGACTATGGCTACACCTTC.

This chain uses TRBV4-1 with TRBJ1-3, with D unclear. Looked up from germline, CDR1 is MGHRA and CDR2 is YSYEKL. Trimming shortened V by 0 bases and J by 0 bases, and 12 bases separated the two germline ends. The CDR3 consists of 17 residues. CDR3 amino acids: CASSQDYSRYSGNTIYF. In DNA form, the CDR3 reads TGCGCCAGCAGCCAAGATTATTCCCGGTACTCTGGAAACACCATATATTTT.

The CDR3 sequence is CSVPGGSGRISYNEQFF. For the CDR3, the DNA is TGCAGCGTTCCAGGTGGTAGCGGGAGGATATCCTACAATGAGCAGTTCTTC. This chain links TRBV29-1 with TRBJ2-1, with 10 bases identical to TRBD2. This CDR3 has 17 residues. With V trimmed by 5 bases and J by 1 base, 11 bases remained unmatched. Germline loops: CDR1 SQVTM, CDR2 ANQGSEA.

In DNA, the CDR3 is TGTGCCACCAGCTCATTCCCCTCTCAAGAGACCCAGTACTTC. It yields the protein CATSSFPSQETQYF. V gene TRBV15 combines with J gene TRBJ2-5; D is undetermined. Looked up from germline, CDR1 is LNHNV and CDR2 is YYDKDF (reference sequence). V lost 5 bases and J 2 bases, leaving 12 bases between the germline ends. The CDR3 has 14 amino acids.

The V and J genes are TRBV11-1 and TRBJ2-3; perhaps D is TRBD1 or TRBD2 (5 bases each). Between the trimmed V and J ends, which lost 4 bases and 6 bases, there was a span of 14 bases. CDR3 length: 14 amino acids. CDR1 is SGHAT and CDR2 is FQDESV in the germline V gene (reference sequence). The CDR3 DNA reads as TGTGCCAGCAGCTCAGGGACGAGCCCCGATACGCAGTATTTT. It encodes CASSSGTSPDTQYF.

Here the CDR3 reads CASSPDPGADTQYF. The DNA of the CDR3 is TGCGCCAGCAGCCCCGACCCAGGAGCGGATACGCAGTATTTT. V gene TRBV5-1 combines with J gene TRBJ2-3, with unresolved D. The CDR3 length is 14 residues. V was clipped by 4 bases and J by 6 bases, with 15 bases between them. From germline, CDR1 is SGHRS and CDR2 YFSETQ.

The chain couples TRBV7-8 to TRBJ2-5; D is undetermined. This CDR3 contains 13 residues. Germline values: CDR1 SGHVS, CDR2 FQNEAQ. With 7 bases removed from V and 3 bases from J, the gap between germline ends came to 12 bases. CDR3 in amino acids: CASNLGLKETQYF. DNA for the CDR3: TGTGCCAGCAATTTGGGGTTGAAAGAGACCCAGTACTTC.

V and J are TRBV28 and TRBJ2-7; 9 bases are shared with TRBD1. V was pared by 2 bases and J by 5 bases, with 4 bases of the junction left unmatched. CDR1 and CDR2 from the germline V gene are MDHEN and SYDVKM. CDR3 size: 14 residues. The CDR3 sequence is CASSLDRGRDEQYF. The DNA for the CDR3 is TGTGCCAGCAGTTTAGACAGGGGGAGAGACGAGCAGTACTTC.

The chain employs TRBV7-6 and TRBJ2-7; 11 bases map to TRBD2. The CDR3 is 15 amino acids. After removal of 5 bases from V and 3 bases from J, the junction contained 6 bases not matched to a gene. Germline V gene data show CDR1 as SGHVS and CDR2 as FNYEAQ. The CDR3 loop is CASSPGLADYYEQYF. CDR3 DNA: TGTGCCAGCAGCCCGGGACTAGCGGATTACTACGAGCAGTACTTC.

The chain joins TRBV6-1 to TRBJ1-5; weak D call: TRBD1 (6 bases). The V end lost 4 bases, the J end lost 3 bases, and 7 bases lay between the germline ends. The CDR3 is 13 amino acids. Germline CDR1 MNHNS, CDR2 SASEGT. For the CDR3, the DNA is TGTGCCAGCAGTGGGACAGACAATCAGCCCCAGCATTTT. It specifies CASSGTDNQPQHF.

This sequence joins TRBV18 and TRBJ2-7; a possible D gene is TRBD1 (5 bases). Trimming stripped 0 bases from V and 6 bases from J, with 12 bases between. The CDR3 is made up of 14 amino acids. Germline values: CDR1 KGHSH, CDR2 LQKENI. The CDR3 DNA is TGTGCCAGCTCACCACCGTCTGGGGCCTGCGAGCAGTACTTC. Translation: CASSPPSGACEQYF.

The rearrangement joins TRBV28 to TRBJ1-6; tentatively, D is TRBD1 (6 bases). The CDR3 length is 13 residues. The germline V gene encodes CDR1 MDHEN and CDR2 SYDVKM. Between the trimmed V and J ends, which lost 6 bases and 10 bases, there was a span of 13 bases. In DNA, the CDR3 is TGTGCCAGCAGGGGAGACAGGAGCTCACCCCTCCACTTT. Amino acids: CASRGDRSSPLHF.

The chain joins TRBV11-1 to TRBJ2-5; 9 bases align to TRBD1. The J call is in doubt because the DNA end fits TRBJ2-7 better. This CDR3 is 16 amino acids long. Per the germline V gene, CDR1 is SGHAT and CDR2 is FQDESV (reference sequence). The CDR3 sequence is CASSLGRDRDYREQYF. The CDR3 bases are TGTGCCAGCAGCTTGGGGCGGGACAGGGATTATCGCGAGCAGTACTTC.

The CDR3 is CASSGTSDSSYNEQFF. CDR3 nucleotides: TGTGCCAGCAGCGGGACTAGCGACAGCTCCTACAATGAGCAGTTCTTC. V usage is TRBV5-4 and J usage is TRBJ2-1, with 10 bases identical to TRBD2. The CDR3 runs 16 residues. Germline V gene data show CDR1 as SGHNT and CDR2 as YYREEE (reference sequence). V shed 4 bases, J shed 0 bases, and the junction held 4 bases outside the gene matches.

V is TRBV7-2 and J is TRBJ1-2; D is unclear. V was shortened by 1 base and J by 8 bases, with 14 bases between the two germline ends. The CDR3 spans 14 residues. Germline V gene lookup returns CDR1 SGHTA and CDR2 FQGNSA. The CDR3 loop reads CASSLGWGEDGYTF. The CDR3 coding sequence is TGTGCCAGCAGCTTAGGGTGGGGTGAGGACGGCTACACCTTC.

V and J are TRBV5-1 and TRBJ1-6, with TRBD1 matching 9 bases. Germline values: CDR1 SGHRS, CDR2 YFSETQ. The CDR3 length is 16 residues. J gave up 8 bases and V 0 bases, and 6 bases lay outside the gene matches. CDR3 DNA sequence: TGCGCCAGCAGCTTGGCCGGGACAGGGATCGATTCACCCCTCCACTTT. This sequence encodes CASSLAGTGIDSPLHF.

The chain couples TRBV13 to TRBJ2-1; D is perhaps TRBD2 (5 bases). Trimming took off 2 bases at V and 6 bases at J, with 8 bases between the two ends. Germline V gene sequence: CDR1 PRHDT, CDR2 FYEKMQ (reference sequence). CDR3 size: 13 residues. The CDR3 reads CASSLKGVNEQFF. The CDR3 coding sequence is TGTGCCAGCAGCTTAAAGGGAGTCAATGAGCAGTTCTTC. Full variable domain (remainder filled in from reference TRBV13 and TRBJ2-1): AAGVIQSPRHLIKEKRETATLKCYPIPRHDTVYWYQQGPGQDPQFLISFYEKMQSDKGSIPDRFSAQQFSDYHSELNMSSLELGDSALYFCASSLKGVNEQFFGPGTRLTVL.

Remarks on this clone: Relative to the germline gene, one junction end is altered; a read error may explain this. This chain joins TRBV29-1 and TRBJ1-4; 8 bases fit TRBD1. The germline CDR1 and CDR2 sequences are SQVTM and ANQGSEA. The CDR3 is 14 amino acids. CDR3 sequence: CSVEVTGEVEKLFF. Written as DNA, the CDR3 is TGCAGCGTGGAAGTGACAGGGGAAGTCGAAAAACTGTTTTTT.

This clone has a single count. This chain connects TRBV28 to TRBJ2-5, with 10 positions matching TRBD2. CDR3 length equals 15 residues. Germline loops: CDR1 MDHEN, CDR2 SYDVKM. The V segment lost 5 bases and the J segment 3 bases; nucleotides outside the gene matches: 6. DNA for the CDR3: TGTGCCAGCAGTGAGGGACTAGCGACGGAAGAGACCCAGTACTTC. It yields the protein CASSEGLATEETQYF.